The clone carrying this T cell receptor beta chain has only a few counts. Its antigen is unidentified. This sample was taken from a study of CD8 T cells in ankylosing spondylitis. Study-wide results and caveats: A TCR beta motif of under ten highly homologous variants seemed to mark ankylosing spondylitis blood. CD8+ by phenotype, disease-linked clones were relatively rare in peripheral blood. Reportedly, significant enrichment of disease-linked clones occurred in matched ankylosing spondylitis synovial fluid. Several of the motif variants were reported before in synovial fluid and blood from reactive arthritis.

Via MiXCR, TCRdb re-called the 5' RACE reads, giving one row per CDR3 protein. In the table there are 250,000 to 300,000 distinct CDR3 sequences, 20% of which are singletons. V lost 4 bases and J lost 2, with 10 bases in between. CDR3 length equals 13 residues. Germline CDR1 reads GTSNPN; CDR2 reads SVGIG (reference sequence). The chain joins TRBV30 to TRBJ2-3; the D gene is possibly TRBD1 (5 bases). The receptor's source is a male donor with ankylosing spondylitis or in good health (not recorded which). Source material: blood, either unsorted or a sorted T cell fraction (not recorded which). DNA of the CDR3: TGTGCCTGGAACGGACAAATCACAGATACGCAGTATTTT. Amino acid sequence: CAWNGQITDTQYF.